This T cell receptor beta chain was documented in a study of blood T cell repertoires in COVID-19. Turning to the study itself: Whether acute or convalescent, the COVID-19 samples came from the United States, Italy and Spain. In each case, the material was cDNA or gDNA derived from T cells, B-cell-depleted T cells, or PBMCs.

Per the study methods: Amplified reference gene primers provided the basis for estimating nucleated cell counts. Sequencing was performed with immunoSEQ multiplex PCR; in TCRdb, only in-frame clones are kept and a portion is missing. The V and J calls and clone size were taken over from that table, and D and trimming were inferred from the DNA. The sample includes about 200,000 clones, about 83% of them seen just once. The CDR3 contains 18 residues. V gave up 0 bases and J gave up 0 bases; unmatched junction bases: 5. The germline gives CDR1 LGHNA, CDR2 YNFKEQ. Material: peripheral blood. The clonotype was recovered from a woman in her 70s with active or convalescent COVID-19. V usage is TRBV4-2 and J usage is TRBJ1-3; 10 bases are a match to TRBD1. The CDR3 coding sequence is TGTGCCAGCAGCCAAGATTGGGGACAGGGGAGCTCTGGAAACACCATATATTTT. This sequence encodes CASSQDWGQGSSGNTIYF.